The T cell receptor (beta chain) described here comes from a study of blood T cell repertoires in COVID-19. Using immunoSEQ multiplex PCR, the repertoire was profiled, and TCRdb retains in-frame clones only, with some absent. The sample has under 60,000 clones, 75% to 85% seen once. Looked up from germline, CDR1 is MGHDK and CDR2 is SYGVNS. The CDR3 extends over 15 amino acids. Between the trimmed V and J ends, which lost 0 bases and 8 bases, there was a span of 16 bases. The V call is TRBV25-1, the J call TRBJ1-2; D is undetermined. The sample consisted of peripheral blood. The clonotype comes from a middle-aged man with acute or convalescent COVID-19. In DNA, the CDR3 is TGTGCCAGCAGTGAATACCCCCACGGAGGGAAGGGCTACACCTTC. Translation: CASSEYPHGGKGYTF.